A single sample is the source of the 30 T cell receptor beta chains below, sequenced in a study of breast tumors, draining lymph nodes, adjacent tissues. TCRdb reanalysed the multiplex PCR reads using MiXCR and keeps one entry per CDR3 protein. The repertoire includes 200,000 to 250,000 distinct CDR3 sequences, 34% of them detected once, and 3% to 4.5% sits in the top ten. Samples came from axillary lymph nodes draining the breast cancer. Sequencing used axillary lymph node tissue. The receptors were gathered from a female donor with breast cancer. Some clones in this sample may be carry-over from other donors' samples.

This clonotype was observed a handful of times. A much larger clone differs from this one at a single base, so this may be a read error. The CDR3 DNA sequence: TGTGCCAGCAGCTTAGCGGCAGGGGAGTACTATGGCTACTCCTTC. Its translation is CASSLAAGEYYGYSF. J is TRBJ1-2 and V is TRBV7-2; the D gene is possibly TRBD1 (6 bases). Germline loops: CDR1 SGHTA, CDR2 FQGNSA. This CDR3 has 15 amino acids.

Ten or more counts support this clonotype. The V call is TRBV10-2, the J call TRBJ2-5; D not certain. The CDR3 extends over 16 amino acids. Germline CDR1 is WSHSY and CDR2 is SAAADI. V lost 2 bases to trimming and J lost 4 bases, with 17 bases between them. Here the CDR3 reads CASSEVGFGLRETQYF. The CDR3, as DNA: TGCGCCAGCAGTGAGGTGGGGTTTGGTTTACGAGAGACCCAGTACTTC.

The table lists this clonotype with a few counts. The rearrangement uses TRBV18 and TRBJ1-6; D is ambiguous. Germline loops: CDR1 KGHSH, CDR2 LQKENI. The CDR3 length is 15 residues. Trimming stripped 2 bases from V and 5 bases from J, with 10 bases between. The CDR3 reads CASSPSRSHNSPLHF. The CDR3 bases are TGTGCCAGCTCACCAAGCCGGAGCCATAATTCACCCCTCCACTTT.

The table lists this clonotype with many counts. The V and J genes are TRBV6-6 and TRBJ2-5, with 8 bases that match TRBD2. Germline-derived CDR1 and CDR2 are MNHNY and SVGAGI (reference sequence). The length of the CDR3 is 16 residues. J lost 2 bases, V lost 6 bases, and 11 bases had no gene match. DNA for the CDR3: TGTGCCAGCAGATCCCCGGGACTAGTATTTCAAGAGACCCAGTACTTC. It is translated as CASRSPGLVFQETQYF.

This clonotype occurred many times. The chain combines TRBV10-2 with TRBJ2-3; no clear D gene. Trimming pared 11 bases from V and 14 bases from J, leaving 20 bases between. Per germline, CDR1 WSHSY and CDR2 SAAADI. The CDR3 loop spans 11 amino acids. The CDR3 region is CALSPGAHLYF. The CDR3 DNA reads TGCGCCTTGTCCCCCGGAGCTCATCTGTATTTT.

Comments on this clonotype: One base away lies a much larger clone, so this may be a sequencing read error. This rearrangement joins TRBV7-3 to TRBJ2-3, with 7 bases matching TRBD2. Trimming removed 4 bases from V and 4 bases from J; junction bases left unmatched: 8. Germline V CDR1 and CDR2: SGHTA, FQGTGA. This CDR3 spans 15 amino acids. CDR3 DNA: TGTGCCAGCAGCTCATTAGGGAGGGGTGCAGATACGCAGTATTTT. This codes for CASSSLGRGADTQYF. Based on the CDR3 plus reference TRBV7-3 and TRBJ2-3, the full variable domain is GAGVSQTPSNKVTEKGKYVELRCDPISGHTALYWYRQSLGQGPEFLIYFQGTGAADDSGLPNDRFFAVRPEGSVSTLKIQRTERGDSAVYLCASSSLGRGADTQYFGPGTRLTVL.

This clonotype was counted a single time. The V and J genes are TRBV5-1 and TRBJ1-4, with D perhaps TRBD1 (6 bases). The ends were cut back, 3 bases at V and 5 bases at J, with 11 bases in the middle. CDR1 is SGHRS, CDR2 YFSETQ, per germline. The CDR3 is 14 residues long. CDR3 sequence: CASSSAGGNEKLFF. For the CDR3, the DNA is TGCGCCAGCAGCTCCGCGGGGGGCAATGAAAAACTGTTTTTT. The full variable domain, with the rest looked up from reference TRBV5-1 and TRBJ1-4, is KAGVTQTPRYLIKTRGQQVTLSCSPISGHRSVSWYQQTPGQGLQFLFEYFSETQRNKGNFPGRFSGRQFSNSRSEMNVSTLELGDSALYLCASSSAGGNEKLFFGSGTQLSVL.

This clonotype showed up many times. CDR3 nucleotide sequence: TGTGCCAGCAGTTACTCGAAAGAGGAGACCCAGTACTTC. Its protein is CASSYSKEETQYF. The chain links TRBV6-6 to TRBJ2-5, with D unclear. V lost 0 bases to trimming and J lost 5 bases, with 7 bases between them. Germline CDR1 reads MNHNY; CDR2 reads SVGAGI (reference sequence). The CDR3 consists of 13 residues.

This clonotype was recorded a few times. This chain connects TRBV6-1 to TRBJ2-7; 7 bases are shared with TRBD2. The germline V gene encodes CDR1 MNHNS and CDR2 SASEGT. J lost 6 bases, V lost 8 bases, and 7 bases had no gene match. The CDR3 totals 12 residues. Written as DNA, the CDR3 is TGTGCCAGCGACCGAAGGGAGGGCGAGCAGTACTTC. Encoded protein: CASDRREGEQYF.

This clonotype was detected many times. This sequence joins TRBV5-1 and TRBJ2-7; no reliable D call. Trimming shortened V by 4 bases and J by 2 bases, and 7 bases separated the two germline ends. Germline CDR1 reads SGHRS; CDR2 reads YFSETQ. The CDR3 is made up of 12 amino acids. The CDR3 spells CASSPEAYEQYF. Written as DNA, the CDR3 is TGCGCCAGCAGCCCAGAAGCCTACGAGCAGTACTTC.

This clonotype was detected ten times or more. The chain has TRBV7-2 and TRBJ2-7, with a tentative D call TRBD1 (5 bases). This CDR3 is built from 15 residues. Trimming stripped 1 base from V and 0 bases from J, with 10 bases between. The germline V gene encodes CDR1 SGHTA and CDR2 FQGNSA. CDR3 sequence reads: CASSLDRTVSYEQYF. CDR3 in DNA: TGTGCCAGCAGCTTAGACAGGACGGTCTCCTACGAGCAGTACTTC.

Many counts were recorded for this clonotype. The chain employs TRBV3-1 and TRBJ2-7, with 11 bases that match TRBD2. This CDR3 has 15 amino acids. V dropped 4 bases and J dropped 2; count of bases not matched to a gene: 4. Germline loops: CDR1 LGHDT, CDR2 YNNKEL (reference sequence). CDR3 sequence (DNA): TGTGCCAGCAGCCGAGATAGCGGGAGGGCCTACGAGCAGTACTTC. Its translation: CASSRDSGRAYEQYF.

This clonotype was picked up many times. The chain's CDR3 is CASSPVKGAQETQYF. CDR3 sequence (DNA): TGTGCCAGCTCACCGGTCAAGGGGGCCCAAGAGACCCAGTACTTC. V usage is TRBV18 and J usage is TRBJ2-5; 7 nucleotides match TRBD1. The CDR3 is 15 residues long. From germline, CDR1 is KGHSH and CDR2 LQKENI. After removal of 3 bases from V and 1 base from J, the junction contained 5 bases not matched to a gene.

The V call is TRBV11-3, the J call TRBJ2-5, with D perhaps TRBD2 (5 bases). V was clipped by 5 bases and J by 3 bases, with 19 bases between them. The CDR3 loop spans 16 amino acids. Germline assignment: CDR1 SGHNT and CDR2 YENEEA. The CDR3 here is CASSPMEAPGEETQYF. CDR3 in DNA: TGTGCCAGCAGCCCTATGGAGGCCCCTGGCGAAGAGACCCAGTACTTC.

This clonotype was found many times. The chain joins TRBV6-1 to TRBJ1-2; 7 nucleotides line up with TRBD1. Germline CDR1 is MNHNS and CDR2 is SASEGT. The CDR3 consists of 13 residues. Trimming removed 11 bases from V and 2 bases from J; junction bases left unmatched: 8. CDR3 amino acids: CAVYLTGNYGYTF. For the CDR3, the DNA is TGTGCCGTATACTTGACAGGGAACTATGGCTACACCTTC.

This clonotype was seen a few times. The rearrangement uses TRBV6-1 and TRBJ2-3, with 10 bases aligning to TRBD2. Losses at the gene ends were 8 bases for V and 3 bases for J; bases not matched to a gene: 5. The CDR3 spans 14 residues. Germline CDR1 is MNHNS and CDR2 is SASEGT. The CDR3 protein is CASQERGGTDTQYF. In DNA form, the CDR3 reads TGTGCCAGCCAGGAGCGGGGGGGGACAGATACGCAGTATTTT.

This clonotype has a count of ten or more. A read error may produce the germline difference seen at one junction end. The chain uses TRBV19 and TRBJ1-2, with D uncertain. The CDR3 loop spans 13 amino acids. In germline, CDR1 is LNHDA, CDR2 SQIVND (reference sequence). CDR3 DNA: TGTGCCAGTACTGGGCAGACTAAGGGTGGCCACACCTTC. It is translated as CASTGQTKGGHTF.

This rearrangement joins TRBV27 to TRBJ1-2; 7 bases are shared with TRBD1. This CDR3 comprises 13 residues. V gave up 5 bases and J gave up 6 bases; unmatched junction bases: 6. Germline V gene lookup returns CDR1 MNHEY and CDR2 SMNVEV (reference sequence). In nucleotides, the CDR3 is TGTGCCAGCAGTCTCCGGACAGGAGATGGCTACACCTTC. Protein sequence: CASSLRTGDGYTF.

This clonotype was seen many times. The chain combines TRBV20-1 with TRBJ1-3; 7 bases match TRBD1. J lost 2 bases, V lost 5 bases, and 3 bases had no gene match. The CDR3 contains 13 residues. Germline CDR1 and CDR2: DFQATT and SNEGSKA (reference sequence). Here the CDR3 DNA reads TGCAGTGCTCCCGGGACAGCTGGAAACACCATATATTTT. Protein sequence: CSAPGTAGNTIYF.

To note about this clonotype: A much larger clone lies one base from this, so it may be a read error. The chain links TRBV6-5 to TRBJ2-3, with D tentatively TRBD2 (5 bases). CDR1 is MNHEY and CDR2 is SVGAGI in the germline V gene. V was clipped by 5 bases and J by 2 bases, with 8 bases between them. There are 13 residues in the CDR3. The CDR3 sequence: CASSHGVTDTQYF. Here the CDR3 DNA reads TGTGCCAGCAGTCACGGGGTCACAGATACGCAGTATTTT.

This clonotype was detected many times. The chain recombines TRBV9 with TRBJ1-4, with D maybe TRBD1 (6 bases). The germline gives CDR1 SGDLS, CDR2 YYNGEE. The CDR3 contains 16 residues. V was clipped by 3 bases and J by 1 base, with 13 bases between them. The CDR3 nucleotides are TGTGCCAGCAGCGCACAGGGTGGGGGAACTAATGAAAAACTGTTTTTT. This codes for CASSAQGGGTNEKLFF.

Ten or more counts support this clonotype. The J gene is TRBJ1-3, the V gene TRBV2; tentative D call: TRBD1 (5 bases). This CDR3 has 12 amino acids. The germline CDR1 and CDR2 sequences are SNHLY and FYNNEI. Trimming stripped 5 bases from V and 10 bases from J, with 12 bases between. CDR3 sequence reads: CASSIGDLTIYF. CDR3 nucleotides: TGTGCCAGCAGTATCGGGGACTTGACCATATATTTT. Full variable domain (outside the CDR3, taken from reference TRBV2 and TRBJ1-3): EPEVTQTPSHQVTQMGQEVILRCVPISNHLYFYWYRQILGQKVEFLVSFYNNEISEKSEIFDDQFSVERPDGSNFTLKIRSTKLEDSAMYFCASSIGDLTIYFGEGSWLTVV.

This clonotype has just a few counts. Possible read error: a much larger clone is one base away. This chain links TRBV6-1 with TRBJ1-2; tentatively, D is TRBD1 (6 bases). Deletions cut 5 bases from V and 4 bases from J, with 20 bases between. CDR3 length equals 16 residues. Germline V CDR1 and CDR2: MNHNS, SASEGT. The CDR3 sequence is CASSQDTGYRAYGYTF. DNA of the CDR3: TGTGCCAGCAGTCAAGATACAGGGTACCGCGCCTATGGCTACACCTTC.

The sample holds many counts of this clonotype. The V gene is TRBV5-6, the J gene TRBJ1-2; the D gene is possibly TRBD1 (5 bases). Germline CDR1 is SGHDT and CDR2 is YYEEEE. V dropped 0 bases and J dropped 4 bases, with 13 bases sitting between them. The CDR3 runs 15 residues. CDR3 sequence reads: CASSLGGLRRYGYTF. The CDR3 DNA follows: TGTGCCAGCAGCTTGGGGGGACTACGACGCTATGGCTACACCTTC.

The rearrangement links TRBV19 to TRBJ1-6; 7 bases match TRBD1. V lost 7 bases and J lost 8; bases outside the gene matches: 8. Looked up from germline, CDR1 is LNHDA and CDR2 is SQIVND (reference sequence). This CDR3 spans 14 amino acids. The CDR3 nucleotides read TGTGCCAGTAACAGGGGAGGGTCGGATTCACCCCTCCACTTT. Amino acids: CASNRGGSDSPLHF. The full variable domain, with the rest looked up from reference TRBV19 and TRBJ1-6, is DGGITQSPKYLFRKEGQNVTLSCEQNLNHDAMYWYRQDPGQGLRLIYYSQIVNDFQKGDIAEGYSVSREKKESFPLTVTSAQKNPTAFYLCASNRGGSDSPLHFGNGTRLTVT.

This clonotype was detected a few times. This rearrangement joins TRBV6-1 to TRBJ1-4, with D possibly matching TRBD1 (6 bases). Trimming removed 3 bases from V and 7 bases from J, with 15 bases in between. The CDR3 consists of 15 residues. Germline loops: CDR1 MNHNS, CDR2 SASEGT. The chain's CDR3 is CASSDTGTGAEKLFF. The CDR3 DNA reads as TGTGCCAGCAGTGACACAGGGACTGGGGCTGAAAAACTGTTTTTT.

The rearrangement links TRBV27 to TRBJ1-6, with D perhaps matching TRBD1 (5 bases). This CDR3 spans 15 amino acids. The ends were cut back, 3 bases at V and 7 bases at J, with 13 bases in the middle. Germline-derived CDR1 and CDR2 are MNHEY and SMNVEV (reference sequence). CDR3 sequence (DNA): TGTGCCAGCAGTTTCCAGGGATCTGGGAATTCACCCCTCCACTTT. Translated: CASSFQGSGNSPLHF.

The sample holds many counts of this clonotype. The V call is TRBV20-1, the J call TRBJ1-5, with D perhaps TRBD1 (5 bases). CDR3 length: 16 residues. V lost 4 bases, J lost 2 bases, and 18 bases lay in between. Germline values: CDR1 DFQATT, CDR2 SNEGSKA (reference sequence). CDR3 bases: TGCAGTGCTACCCTGGGGGGGTCCGGCGGCAATCAGCCCCAGCATTTT. It yields the protein CSATLGGSGGNQPQHF.

Notes on this clonotype: A junction end diverges from the germline sequence, so it may reflect a read error. This sequence joins TRBV7-7 and TRBJ2-5; D is unclear. From germline, CDR1 is SSHAT and CDR2 FNYEAQ (reference sequence). There are 15 residues in the CDR3. CDR3 nucleotides: TGTGCTAGCAGCTTAGCCGGAAGGCCAGTGGAGACCCAGCACTTC. It codes for CASSLAGRPVETQHF.

Concerning this clonotype itself: A much bigger clone sits one base away, suggesting this may be a read error. V is TRBV11-2 and J is TRBJ2-7, with D possibly being TRBD1 (5 bases). The germline V gene has CDR1 SGHAT and CDR2 FQNNGV. This CDR3 has 14 residues. Deletions cut 3 bases from V and 6 bases from J, with 15 bases between. This CDR3 is CASSFWAPGSEQYF. The CDR3 nucleotides read TGTGCCAGCAGCTTCTGGGCGCCAGGGTCCGAGCAGTACTTC. The variable domain in full, completed from reference TRBV11-2 and TRBJ2-7, reads EAGVAQSPRYKIIEKRQSVAFWCNPISGHATLYWYQQILGQGPKLLIQFQNNGVVDDSQLPKDRFSAERLKGVDSTLKIQPAKLEDSAVYLCASSFWAPGSEQYFGPGTRLTVT.